Listed below are T cell receptor beta chains from one sample, sequenced in a study of blood T cells in healthy people across ages. MiXCR was run by TCRdb on the 5' RACE reads, yielding one entry per CDR3 protein. Of hundreds of thousands of distinct CDR3 sequences in the sample, 20% to 30% were seen once. These data were likewise used in another study, on T cells of mothers and their children.

What was sequenced was blood. The receptors here all came from a boy between 10 and 17 years old in good health. Each CDR3 is given with its conserved first and last residue. Each record gives: D gene, J gene, V gene, clone size, CDR3 DNA, CDR3 protein. The D gene is left open where the match is weak. Only part of the rows carry a size: once, few, many, or a class if the clone is expanded.

d_call: TRBD2; j_call: TRBJ2-5; v_call: TRBV29-1; clone_size: .; cdr3_nt: TGCAGCGTGTACCTACTAGCGGGAGAGGTGGAGACCCAGTACTTC; cdr3_aa: CSVYLLAGEVETQYF
d_call: .; j_call: TRBJ2-5; v_call: TRBV28; clone_size: .; cdr3_nt: TGTGCCAGCACCAACCAAGAGACCCAGTACTTC; cdr3_aa: CASTNQETQYF
d_call: .; j_call: TRBJ2-1; v_call: TRBV2; clone_size: .; cdr3_nt: TGTGCCAGCAACCCCGTGGGCTCCTACAATGAGCAGTTCTTC; cdr3_aa: CASNPVGSYNEQFF
d_call: TRBD2; j_call: TRBJ2-4; v_call: TRBV29-1; clone_size: .; cdr3_nt: TGCAGCGTTCGCCGGGAGGGATTAGCCAAAAACATTCAGTACTTC; cdr3_aa: CSVRREGLAKNIQYF
d_call: .; j_call: TRBJ1-1; v_call: TRBV28; clone_size: .; cdr3_nt: TGTGCCAGCAGTTTAGGGGGGACGGTGAACACTGAAGCTTTCTTT; cdr3_aa: CASSLGGTVNTEAFF
d_call: .; j_call: TRBJ1-4; v_call: TRBV27; clone_size: few; cdr3_nt: TGTGCCAGCAGTCCACTGACGGACCGTAATGAAAAACTGTTTTTT; cdr3_aa: CASSPLTDRNEKLFF
d_call: TRBD2; j_call: TRBJ2-5; v_call: TRBV6-5; clone_size: .; cdr3_nt: TGTGCCAGCAGCTCCGGAGCGGGGGGGCAAGAGACCCAGTACTTC; cdr3_aa: CASSSGAGGQETQYF
d_call: .; j_call: TRBJ2-3; v_call: TRBV6-6; clone_size: .; cdr3_nt: TGTGCCAGCAGTCCTTCCGGACTCCTCACAGATACGCAGTATTTT; cdr3_aa: CASSPSGLLTDTQYF
d_call: TRBD1; j_call: TRBJ2-2; v_call: TRBV10-3; clone_size: few; cdr3_nt: TGTGCCACCGGACAGGGCGGTAGCACCGGGGAGCTGTTTTTT; cdr3_aa: CATGQGGSTGELFF
d_call: .; j_call: TRBJ2-5; v_call: TRBV5-1; clone_size: few; cdr3_nt: TGCGCCAGCAGCTCCGCGACCGGAGGGGAGACCCAGTACTTC; cdr3_aa: CASSSATGGETQYF
d_call: TRBD1; j_call: TRBJ2-1; v_call: TRBV6-2/TRBV6-3; clone_size: .; cdr3_nt: TGTGCCAGCACCGGACAGGGCAATGAGCAGTTCTTC; cdr3_aa: CASTGQGNEQFF
d_call: .; j_call: TRBJ2-1; v_call: TRBV6-5; clone_size: few; cdr3_nt: TGTGCCAGCAGTTACTCGGGGCATGAGCAGTTCTTC; cdr3_aa: CASSYSGHEQFF
d_call: .; j_call: TRBJ2-7; v_call: TRBV7-2; clone_size: few; cdr3_nt: TGTGCCAGCAGCTTAGGACATCTCAACGAGCAGTACTTC; cdr3_aa: CASSLGHLNEQYF
d_call: .; j_call: TRBJ2-2; v_call: TRBV20-1; clone_size: .; cdr3_nt: TGCAGTGCTTTCACAGAGGACACCGGGGAGCTGTTTTTT; cdr3_aa: CSAFTEDTGELFF
d_call: TRBD2; j_call: TRBJ2-7; v_call: TRBV28; clone_size: few; cdr3_nt: TGTGCCAGCAGTCTTAGCGGGAGGAGCTCCTACGAGCAGTACTTC; cdr3_aa: CASSLSGRSSYEQYF
d_call: .; j_call: TRBJ2-5; v_call: TRBV2; clone_size: few; cdr3_nt: TGTGCCAGCAGTGCCCCTCTGATAGACGCTGCGGGGACCCAGTACTTC; cdr3_aa: CASSAPLIDAAGTQYF
d_call: .; j_call: TRBJ1-2; v_call: TRBV7-2; clone_size: .; cdr3_nt: TGTGCCAGCAGCTTAGATTCTATGCGGGATGGCTACACCTTC; cdr3_aa: CASSLDSMRDGYTF
d_call: .; j_call: TRBJ1-5; v_call: TRBV7-2; clone_size: .; cdr3_nt: TGTGCCAGCAGCTCCGGGGGGCCTTATCAGCCCCAGCATTTT; cdr3_aa: CASSSGGPYQPQHF
d_call: .; j_call: TRBJ2-2; v_call: TRBV7-9; clone_size: few; cdr3_nt: TGTGCCAGCAGCTTAGACACCATGGGCAGCGGGGAGCTGTTTTTT; cdr3_aa: CASSLDTMGSGELFF
d_call: .; j_call: TRBJ2-7; v_call: TRBV4-2; clone_size: .; cdr3_nt: TGTGCCAGCAGCCAACACGACGGACAGGAGGGGAACTACGAGCAGTACTTC; cdr3_aa: CASSQHDGQEGNYEQYF
d_call: .; j_call: TRBJ1-1; v_call: TRBV29-1; clone_size: few; cdr3_nt: TGCAGCGCCTTCCAGGGCACGAACACTGAAGCTTTCTTT; cdr3_aa: CSAFQGTNTEAFF
d_call: .; j_call: TRBJ1-1; v_call: TRBV5-1; clone_size: many; cdr3_nt: TGCGCCAGCAGCTTGGGGGCAGGGGTTGAAGCTTTCTTT; cdr3_aa: CASSLGAGVEAFF
d_call: .; j_call: TRBJ1-5; v_call: TRBV21-1; clone_size: few; cdr3_nt: TGTGCCAGCAGCGCCTTCCAAACAGGTAATCAGCCCCAGCATTTT; cdr3_aa: CASSAFQTGNQPQHF
d_call: .; j_call: TRBJ2-7; v_call: TRBV12-3/TRBV12-4; clone_size: many; cdr3_nt: TGTGCCAGCAGTCTCAACGGCTACGAGCAGTACTTC; cdr3_aa: CASSLNGYEQYF
d_call: TRBD2; j_call: TRBJ2-5; v_call: TRBV15; clone_size: .; cdr3_nt: TGTGCCACCAGCAGGGCTAGCGGACCCCAAGAGACCCAGTACTTC; cdr3_aa: CATSRASGPQETQYF
d_call: TRBD2; j_call: TRBJ2-5; v_call: TRBV5-1; clone_size: few; cdr3_nt: TGCGCCAGCAGCCCGACTAAGCGGGGGGACCAAGAGACCCAGTACTTC; cdr3_aa: CASSPTKRGDQETQYF
d_call: .; j_call: TRBJ2-5; v_call: TRBV7-2; clone_size: many; cdr3_nt: TGTGCCAGCAGTTCAACGGGGAAAGAGACCCAGTACTTC; cdr3_aa: CASSSTGKETQYF
d_call: .; j_call: TRBJ2-5; v_call: TRBV5-1; clone_size: .; cdr3_nt: TGCGCCAGCAGCATCTACAGGGACGAGACCCAGTACTTC; cdr3_aa: CASSIYRDETQYF
d_call: .; j_call: TRBJ1-5; v_call: TRBV12-3/TRBV12-4; clone_size: few; cdr3_nt: TGTGCCAGCAGTTTGGGGGAACCTAGCAATCAGCCCCAGCATTTT; cdr3_aa: CASSLGEPSNQPQHF
d_call: TRBD1; j_call: TRBJ2-7; v_call: TRBV29-1; clone_size: .; cdr3_nt: TGCAGCGCCCAGGGACAGGGGATCTACGAGCAGTACTTC; cdr3_aa: CSAQGQGIYEQYF
d_call: .; j_call: TRBJ2-3; v_call: TRBV20-1; clone_size: .; cdr3_nt: TGCAGTGCTAGCGCCTGGGGGTCGACAGATACGCAGTATTTT; cdr3_aa: CSASAWGSTDTQYF
d_call: .; j_call: TRBJ2-5; v_call: TRBV10-1; clone_size: few; cdr3_nt: TGCGCCAGCAGTGACCCCAACCAAGAGACCCAGTACTTC; cdr3_aa: CASSDPNQETQYF
d_call: .; j_call: TRBJ2-1; v_call: TRBV20-1; clone_size: few; cdr3_nt: TGCAGTGCTAGAGATCCATCCCTCGGGACTCACAATGAGCAGTTCTTC; cdr3_aa: CSARDPSLGTHNEQFF
d_call: TRBD1; j_call: TRBJ2-5; v_call: TRBV4-1; clone_size: few; cdr3_nt: TGCGCCAGCAGCCAAAGGACAGGGGGAGAGACCCAGTACTTC; cdr3_aa: CASSQRTGGETQYF
d_call: .; j_call: TRBJ1-6; v_call: TRBV7-6; clone_size: .; cdr3_nt: TGTGCCAGCAGCTTAGCCCAGGGAGTTAATTCACCCCTCCACTTT; cdr3_aa: CASSLAQGVNSPLHF
d_call: TRBD1; j_call: TRBJ2-7; v_call: TRBV7-9; clone_size: .; cdr3_nt: TGTGCCAGCAGCCGGACAGGGCGGTACGAGCAGTACTTC; cdr3_aa: CASSRTGRYEQYF
d_call: .; j_call: TRBJ2-4; v_call: TRBV6-5; clone_size: .; cdr3_nt: TGTGCCAGCAGTCACCGGCTGGGATTGGGAGACATTCAGTACTTC; cdr3_aa: CASSHRLGLGDIQYF
d_call: TRBD2; j_call: TRBJ2-1; v_call: TRBV29-1; clone_size: few; cdr3_nt: TGCAGCGTTCAACAGCGGGGTGTCTACAATGAGCAGTTCTTC; cdr3_aa: CSVQQRGVYNEQFF
d_call: .; j_call: TRBJ2-3; v_call: TRBV7-2; clone_size: .; cdr3_nt: TGTGCCAGCAGCTTAGACCCTACGCAGTATTTT; cdr3_aa: CASSLDPTQYF
d_call: .; j_call: TRBJ2-5; v_call: TRBV29-1; clone_size: few; cdr3_nt: TGCAGCGTTGACAGGGGTCAGACAGAGACCCAGTACTTC; cdr3_aa: CSVDRGQTETQYF
d_call: .; j_call: TRBJ2-1; v_call: TRBV5-1; clone_size: few; cdr3_nt: TGCGCCAGCAGTGTGGATAGCGGCTACAATGAGCAGTTCTTC; cdr3_aa: CASSVDSGYNEQFF
d_call: TRBD1; j_call: TRBJ2-7; v_call: TRBV20-1; clone_size: .; cdr3_nt: TGCAGTGCTAGAGAGATACGGGACAGTCCCTACGAGCAGTACTTC; cdr3_aa: CSAREIRDSPYEQYF
d_call: .; j_call: TRBJ1-4; v_call: TRBV12-3/TRBV12-4; clone_size: .; cdr3_nt: TGTGCCAGCAGTTTTGGGTCCACGGGGAAACTGTTTTTT; cdr3_aa: CASSFGSTGKLFF
d_call: .; j_call: TRBJ2-4; v_call: TRBV5-1; clone_size: .; cdr3_nt: TGCGCCAACAGCCCCAGGCTAGCCAAAAACATTCAGTACTTC; cdr3_aa: CANSPRLAKNIQYF
d_call: TRBD1; j_call: TRBJ2-2; v_call: TRBV24-1; clone_size: .; cdr3_nt: TGTGCCACCAGTGACCCCGGACAGGGCGGGGAGCTGTTTTTT; cdr3_aa: CATSDPGQGGELFF
d_call: TRBD1; j_call: TRBJ2-1; v_call: TRBV11-2; clone_size: .; cdr3_nt: TGTGCCAGCAGCTTAGATGGGACAGGGGCCTACAATGAGCAGTTCTTC; cdr3_aa: CASSLDGTGAYNEQFF
d_call: .; j_call: TRBJ2-5; v_call: TRBV20-1; clone_size: .; cdr3_nt: TGCAGTGCTATGTGGGCTCGGGAGACCCAGTACTTC; cdr3_aa: CSAMWARETQYF
d_call: TRBD1; j_call: TRBJ2-7; v_call: TRBV28; clone_size: .; cdr3_nt: TGTGCCAGCAGTACCACTGACCTGGGACAGGGTAGCTCCTACGAGCAGTACTTC; cdr3_aa: CASSTTDLGQGSSYEQYF
d_call: TRBD2; j_call: TRBJ2-7; v_call: TRBV29-1; clone_size: few; cdr3_nt: TGCAGCGTTGAGGAGGCTAGCGGGTTCTCCTACGAGCAGTACTTC; cdr3_aa: CSVEEASGFSYEQYF
d_call: TRBD1; j_call: TRBJ2-7; v_call: TRBV9; clone_size: .; cdr3_nt: TGTGCCAGCAGCGCCCAGGGGGCTCGCGAGCAGTACTTC; cdr3_aa: CASSAQGAREQYF
d_call: .; j_call: TRBJ2-7; v_call: TRBV6-2/TRBV6-3; clone_size: .; cdr3_nt: TGTGCCAGCAGTCCCAGAGCGAGATATAGCTCCTACGAGCAGTACTTC; cdr3_aa: CASSPRARYSSYEQYF
d_call: .; j_call: TRBJ1-4; v_call: TRBV7-2; clone_size: .; cdr3_nt: TGTGCCAGCAGCTCCCGCAGGACCTCCGAAAAACTGTTTTTT; cdr3_aa: CASSSRRTSEKLFF
d_call: .; j_call: TRBJ2-7; v_call: TRBV7-9; clone_size: few; cdr3_nt: TGTGCCAGCAGCGGGGGCCATTCCTACGAGCAGTACTTC; cdr3_aa: CASSGGHSYEQYF
d_call: .; j_call: TRBJ2-5; v_call: TRBV2; clone_size: .; cdr3_nt: TGTGCCAGCGAGGAGCAGGGTCTACGCCAAGAGACCCAGTACTTC; cdr3_aa: CASEEQGLRQETQYF
d_call: TRBD2; j_call: TRBJ2-7; v_call: TRBV9; clone_size: few; cdr3_nt: TGTGCCAGCAGCCCAGGGACTAGCGGGAGTAACGAGCAGTACTTC; cdr3_aa: CASSPGTSGSNEQYF